The rows below give T cell receptor beta chains drawn from one sample of a study of T cell repertoires in cytomegalovirus infection. Their recognized antigens are unknown. One entry per CDR3 protein results from TCRdb running MiXCR on the reads. The data contain about 830,000 distinct CDR3 sequences, approximately 32% of them singletons. Sequencing used cultured CD8+ T cells from PBMCs, obtained from culture after CMV antigen stimulation. The receptors shown here come from a human donor in good health (CMV status not recorded). Some clones in this sample may be carry-over from other donors' samples. CDR3s include the opening cysteine and the closing phenylalanine or tryptophan. Each record gives: D gene, clone size, J gene, V gene, CDR3 protein, CDR3 DNA. D genes are given only for firm matches. Clone size, where shown, is once, few, many, or a class for clones that have expanded.

d_gene: -; abundance: -; j_gene: TRBJ1-5; v_gene: TRBV6-2/TRBV6-3; CDR3aa: CASSYPIMEPQHF; CDR3nt: TGTGCCAGCAGTTACCCAATAATGGAGCCCCAGCATTTT
d_gene: TRBD1; abundance: -; j_gene: TRBJ1-5; v_gene: TRBV28; CDR3aa: CASSQGQGRFDQPQHF; CDR3nt: TGTGCCAGCAGTCAGGGACAGGGGAGGTTCGATCAGCCCCAGCATTTT
d_gene: -; abundance: few; j_gene: TRBJ2-3; v_gene: TRBV12-3/TRBV12-4; CDR3aa: CASSQADGTDTQYF; CDR3nt: TGTGCCAGCAGTCAAGCGGACGGCACAGATACGCAGTATTTT
d_gene: TRBD1; abundance: -; j_gene: TRBJ2-2; v_gene: TRBV9; CDR3aa: CASSEPRFGTAITGELFF; CDR3nt: TGTGCCAGCAGCGAGCCACGGTTCGGGACAGCTATCACCGGGGAGCTGTTTTTT
d_gene: TRBD1; abundance: once; j_gene: TRBJ1-5; v_gene: TRBV27; CDR3aa: CARNAQGACDSNQPQHF; CDR3nt: TGTGCCAGAAACGCACAGGGGGCGTGTGATAGCAATCAGCCCCAGCATTTT
d_gene: -; abundance: -; j_gene: TRBJ2-7; v_gene: TRBV6-5; CDR3aa: CASSFTSSDPSYEQYF; CDR3nt: TGTGCCAGCAGTTTCACCTCCTCTGACCCCTCCTACGAGCAGTACTTC
d_gene: TRBD2; abundance: -; j_gene: TRBJ2-5; v_gene: TRBV7-2; CDR3aa: CVSSLGSGGIQETQYF; CDR3nt: TGTGTCAGCAGCTTAGGTAGCGGGGGGATCCAAGAGACCCAGTACTTC
d_gene: TRBD2; abundance: few; j_gene: TRBJ2-7; v_gene: TRBV11-2; CDR3aa: CASSLSAGGYEQYF; CDR3nt: TGTGCCAGCAGCTTGAGTGCGGGGGGCTACGAGCAGTACTTC
d_gene: -; abundance: -; j_gene: TRBJ1-2; v_gene: TRBV14; CDR3aa: CASSPEYFYGYTF; CDR3nt: TGTGCCAGCAGCCCCGAGTACTTCTATGGCTACACCTTC
d_gene: -; abundance: -; j_gene: TRBJ1-1; v_gene: TRBV5-6; CDR3aa: CASSLQSGPKNTEAFF; CDR3nt: TGTGCCAGCAGCCTACAGTCGGGGCCGAAGAACACTGAAGCTTTCTTT
d_gene: -; abundance: -; j_gene: TRBJ1-2; v_gene: TRBV20-1; CDR3aa: CSARDNGNYGYTF; CDR3nt: TGCAGTGCTAGAGATAACGGGAACTATGGCTACACCTTC
d_gene: -; abundance: many; j_gene: TRBJ2-2; v_gene: TRBV7-6; CDR3aa: CASSSGYTGELFF; CDR3nt: TGTGCCAGCAGCTCGGGGTACACCGGGGAGCTGTTTTTT
d_gene: TRBD2; abundance: -; j_gene: TRBJ2-1; v_gene: TRBV7-9; CDR3aa: CASSSRLRVAGGTTYNEQFF; CDR3nt: TGTGCCAGCAGCTCCCGGCTAAGAGTGGCGGGCGGGACTACCTACAATGAGCAGTTCTTC
d_gene: TRBD2; abundance: -; j_gene: TRBJ2-5; v_gene: TRBV5-5; CDR3aa: CASSFGLSGGAGETQYF; CDR3nt: TGTGCCAGCAGTTTCGGGCTTAGCGGGGGCGCAGGAGAGACCCAGTACTTC
d_gene: -; abundance: -; j_gene: TRBJ1-5; v_gene: TRBV28; CDR3aa: CASSPGARQPQHF; CDR3nt: TGTGCCAGCAGCCCGGGGGCTCGGCAGCCCCAGCATTTT
d_gene: TRBD2; abundance: -; j_gene: TRBJ2-3; v_gene: TRBV7-2; CDR3aa: CASSLEGWGGDTQYF; CDR3nt: TGTGCCAGCAGCTTAGAGGGGTGGGGGGGAGATACGCAGTATTTT
d_gene: TRBD2; abundance: -; j_gene: TRBJ2-3; v_gene: TRBV29-1; CDR3aa: CSVAPAGGSDTQYF; CDR3nt: TGCAGCGTGGCCCCAGCGGGGGGGTCAGATACGCAGTATTTT
d_gene: TRBD1; abundance: -; j_gene: TRBJ2-1; v_gene: TRBV10-3; CDR3aa: CAISGRQGNWNEQFF; CDR3nt: TGTGCCATCAGTGGCCGACAGGGGAATTGGAATGAGCAGTTCTTC
d_gene: -; abundance: few; j_gene: TRBJ1-2; v_gene: TRBV12-3/TRBV12-4; CDR3aa: CASSSPRLPYGYTF; CDR3nt: TGTGCCAGCAGTTCACCCCGTTTACCCTATGGCTACACCTTC
d_gene: -; abundance: few; j_gene: TRBJ2-7; v_gene: TRBV19; CDR3aa: CASSMSGGLYEQYF; CDR3nt: TGTGCCAGTAGTATGTCTGGGGGGCTCTACGAGCAGTACTTC
d_gene: TRBD1; abundance: -; j_gene: TRBJ1-4; v_gene: TRBV25-1; CDR3aa: CASEGAREKLFF; CDR3nt: TGTGCCAGCGAGGGGGCCCGAGAAAAACTGTTTTTT
d_gene: -; abundance: many; j_gene: TRBJ1-2; v_gene: TRBV27; CDR3aa: CASSLYTGHGYTF; CDR3nt: TGTGCCAGCAGTTTATACACAGGGCACGGCTACACCTTC
d_gene: -; abundance: -; j_gene: TRBJ2-5; v_gene: TRBV27; CDR3aa: CASSLGNAYQETQYF; CDR3nt: TGTGCCAGCAGTTTAGGAAACGCGTACCAAGAGACCCAGTACTTC
d_gene: TRBD2; abundance: few; j_gene: TRBJ2-3; v_gene: TRBV11-2; CDR3aa: CASSSATSGGAKDTQYF; CDR3nt: TGTGCCAGCAGCTCTGCTACTAGCGGGGGGGCCAAAGATACGCAGTATTTT
d_gene: -; abundance: few; j_gene: TRBJ2-2; v_gene: TRBV4-1; CDR3aa: CASSHLDGGSGELFF; CDR3nt: TGCGCCAGCAGCCACCTAGACGGAGGGAGCGGGGAGCTGTTTTTT
d_gene: TRBD1; abundance: -; j_gene: TRBJ2-1; v_gene: TRBV9; CDR3aa: CASSVGDRVYNEQFF; CDR3nt: TGTGCCAGCAGCGTAGGGGACAGAGTCTACAATGAGCAGTTCTTC
d_gene: TRBD1; abundance: -; j_gene: TRBJ2-2; v_gene: TRBV4-1; CDR3aa: CASSHRTGGLPGELFF; CDR3nt: TGCGCCAGCAGCCACCGGACAGGGGGGTTACCCGGGGAGCTGTTTTTT
d_gene: TRBD2; abundance: many; j_gene: TRBJ2-3; v_gene: TRBV7-2; CDR3aa: CASSPRRAGGPDTQYF; CDR3nt: TGTGCCAGCAGCCCAAGGAGGGCGGGGGGCCCGGATACGCAGTATTTT
d_gene: -; abundance: -; j_gene: TRBJ1-4; v_gene: TRBV6-5; CDR3aa: CASSYSDGTTNEKLFF; CDR3nt: TGTGCCAGCAGTTACTCAGACGGGACAACTAATGAAAAACTGTTTTTT
d_gene: TRBD1; abundance: -; j_gene: TRBJ1-1; v_gene: TRBV4-1; CDR3aa: CASSRHPGTGMNTEAFF; CDR3nt: TGCGCCAGCAGCCGACACCCCGGGACAGGGATGAACACTGAAGCTTTCTTT
d_gene: -; abundance: few; j_gene: TRBJ1-1; v_gene: TRBV27; CDR3aa: CASTPWGEGGTEAFF; CDR3nt: TGTGCCAGCACCCCGTGGGGGGAGGGTGGCACTGAAGCTTTCTTT
d_gene: -; abundance: -; j_gene: TRBJ2-7; v_gene: TRBV9; CDR3aa: CASSADGGGLQYF; CDR3nt: TGTGCCAGCAGCGCCGATGGAGGGGGGCTACAGTACTTC
d_gene: -; abundance: -; j_gene: TRBJ1-2; v_gene: TRBV4-3; CDR3aa: CASSQDRSPSNYGYTF; CDR3nt: TGCGCCAGCAGCCAAGATAGGTCCCCATCGAACTATGGCTACACCTTC
d_gene: -; abundance: few; j_gene: TRBJ2-1; v_gene: TRBV2; CDR3aa: CASSRFSDHYNEQFF; CDR3nt: TGTGCCAGCAGTCGATTTAGTGATCATTACAATGAGCAGTTCTTC
d_gene: -; abundance: -; j_gene: TRBJ2-1; v_gene: TRBV11-1; CDR3aa: CASSYRWLGRPYNEQFF; CDR3nt: TGTGCCAGCAGCTATCGGTGGCTGGGGAGACCCTACAATGAGCAGTTCTTC
d_gene: -; abundance: few; j_gene: TRBJ1-2; v_gene: TRBV5-4; CDR3aa: CASSLDAANYGYTF; CDR3nt: TGTGCCAGCAGCTTGGATGCAGCTAACTATGGCTACACCTTC
d_gene: TRBD2; abundance: -; j_gene: TRBJ2-2; v_gene: TRBV20-1; CDR3aa: CSARDSSGEHGELFF; CDR3nt: TGCAGTGCTAGAGATAGCAGCGGGGAGCACGGGGAGCTGTTTTTT
d_gene: -; abundance: few; j_gene: TRBJ2-2; v_gene: TRBV19; CDR3aa: CASSIWGGGNTGELFF; CDR3nt: TGTGCCAGTAGTATTTGGGGTGGGGGGAACACCGGGGAGCTGTTTTTT
d_gene: -; abundance: many; j_gene: TRBJ2-5; v_gene: TRBV7-6; CDR3aa: CASSSRGNQETQYF; CDR3nt: TGTGCCAGCAGCTCCCGGGGGAACCAAGAGACCCAGTACTTC
d_gene: TRBD1; abundance: -; j_gene: TRBJ1-2; v_gene: TRBV12-3/TRBV12-4; CDR3aa: CASSFGQGVGYTF; CDR3nt: TGTGCCAGCAGTTTCGGACAGGGGGTTGGCTACACCTTC
d_gene: TRBD1; abundance: -; j_gene: TRBJ2-7; v_gene: TRBV7-9; CDR3aa: CASSLVGTGPYEQYF; CDR3nt: TGTGCCAGCAGCTTAGTAGGGACAGGTCCCTACGAGCAGTACTTC